This T cell receptor beta chain was recovered during a study of OX40 agonist ivuxolimab in advanced cancers. Whole-study context: Hepatocellular carcinoma, melanoma, renal cell or head and neck cancer affected the dose-escalation patients. Antecedent anti-PD-1, anti-PD-L1 or anti-CTLA-4 therapy was permissible, with 30% to 50% having received some. Whole-study findings and limits: Low levels of normalized T-cell clonal expansion also appeared in some nonresponders. At 0.1 to 3.0 mg/kg and by week 6, clonal expansion occurred in CD4+ and CD8+ blood T cells.

Comment on this clone: Antigen unknown.

Only in-frame clones appear in the TCRdb table, and some are missing; sequencing was by immunoSEQ multiplex PCR. The data show 22,000 or so clones, 75% to 90% seen once. The V and J ends lost 0 bases and 6 bases respectively, with 6 bases between them. The V gene's germline CDR1 is SGDLS and CDR2 YYNGEE. This CDR3 has 12 residues. The source of this sequence is an adult with an advanced solid tumor such as melanoma, head and neck, liver or kidney cancer. This specimen consisted of CD4+ or CD8+ T cells sorted from blood, obtained in a trial of the OX40 agonist ivuxolimab. The rearrangement joins TRBV9 to TRBJ1-2; no firm D call. CDR3 sequence: CASSVGGDGYTF. DNA for the CDR3: TGTGCCAGCAGCGTAGGAGGAGATGGCTACACCTTC.